The clone carrying this T cell receptor beta chain was counted a single time. This sample is drawn from a study of blood T cell repertoires in COVID-19. How the authors handled the data: The assay estimated nucleated cells by amplifying reference gene primers. Assay: immunoSEQ multiplex PCR; the TCRdb copy retains only in-frame clones and omits some. V and J calls and clone size are given by that table; D and trimming were obtained from the DNA. Of some 400,000 clones in the sample, 87% were seen once. CDR1 SEHNR and CDR2 FQNEAQ come from the germline V gene (reference sequence). CDR3 length: 16 residues. Trimming left V 7 bases short and J 8 bases short, with 26 bases between. Participants, about 18 to 90 years old, spanned approximately 26 US areas. Participant-given clinical history determined each cohort assignment. All recovered Cohort 3 donors got two negative PCRs, got clearance, or saw symptom resolution.

Sequencing was done on a sample of PBMCs or T cells enriched from blood (not recorded which). The TCR originated in a man younger than 45 who had recovered from COVID-19. The chain employs TRBV7-9 and TRBJ1-2; tentative D call: TRBD1 (6 bases). The DNA of the CDR3 is TGTGCCAGCACCCAGGACGGGACATGGACTTTTCGGGGCTACACCTTC. Its protein product is CASTQDGTWTFRGYTF.